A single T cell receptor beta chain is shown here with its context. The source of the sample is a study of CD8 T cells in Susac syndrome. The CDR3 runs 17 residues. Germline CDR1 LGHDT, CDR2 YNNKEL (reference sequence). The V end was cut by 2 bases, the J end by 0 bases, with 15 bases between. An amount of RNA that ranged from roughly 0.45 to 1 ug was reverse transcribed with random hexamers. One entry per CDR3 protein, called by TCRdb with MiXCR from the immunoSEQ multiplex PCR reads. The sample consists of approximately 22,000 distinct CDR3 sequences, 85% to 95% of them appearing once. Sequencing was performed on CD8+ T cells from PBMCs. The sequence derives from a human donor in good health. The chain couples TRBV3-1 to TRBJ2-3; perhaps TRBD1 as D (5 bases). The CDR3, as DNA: TGTGCCAGCAGCCAATCCCCGACAGTAATTAGCACAGATACGCAGTATTTT. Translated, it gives CASSQSPTVISTDTQYF.